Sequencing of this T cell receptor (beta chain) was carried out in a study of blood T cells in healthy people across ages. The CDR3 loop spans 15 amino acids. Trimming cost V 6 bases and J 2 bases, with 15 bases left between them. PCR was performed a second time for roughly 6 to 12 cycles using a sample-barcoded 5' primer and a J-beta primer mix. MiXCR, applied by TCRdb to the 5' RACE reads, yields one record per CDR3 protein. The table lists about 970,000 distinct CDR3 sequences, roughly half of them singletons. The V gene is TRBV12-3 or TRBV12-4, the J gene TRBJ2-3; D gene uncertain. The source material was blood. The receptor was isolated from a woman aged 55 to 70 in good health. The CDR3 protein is CASSGTRSLTDTQYF. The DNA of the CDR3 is TGTGCCAGCAGCGGTACACGGAGCCTCACAGATACGCAGTATTTT.